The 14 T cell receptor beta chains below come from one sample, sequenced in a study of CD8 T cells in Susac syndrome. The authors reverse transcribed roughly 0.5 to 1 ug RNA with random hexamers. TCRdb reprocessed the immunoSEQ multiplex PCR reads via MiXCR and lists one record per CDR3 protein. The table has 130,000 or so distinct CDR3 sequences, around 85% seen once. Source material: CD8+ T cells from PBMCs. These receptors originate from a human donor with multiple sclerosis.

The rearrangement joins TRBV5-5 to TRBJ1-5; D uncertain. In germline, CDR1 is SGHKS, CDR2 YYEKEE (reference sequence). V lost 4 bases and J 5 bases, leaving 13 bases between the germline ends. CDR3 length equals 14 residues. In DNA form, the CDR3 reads TGTGCCAGCAGCCGGGGAGGGCCGCATCAGCCCCAGCATTTT. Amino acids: CASSRGGPHQPQHF.

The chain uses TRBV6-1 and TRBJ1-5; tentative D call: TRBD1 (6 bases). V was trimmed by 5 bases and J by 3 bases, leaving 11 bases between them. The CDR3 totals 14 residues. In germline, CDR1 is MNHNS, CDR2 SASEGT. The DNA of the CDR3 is TGTGCCAGCAGTATTGACAGGTACAATCAGCCCCAGCATTTT. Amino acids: CASSIDRYNQPQHF.

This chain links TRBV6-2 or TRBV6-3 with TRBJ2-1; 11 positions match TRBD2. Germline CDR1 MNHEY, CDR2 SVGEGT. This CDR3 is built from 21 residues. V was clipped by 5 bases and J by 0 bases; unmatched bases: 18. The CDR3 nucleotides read TGTGCCAGCAGTCAAATCCCTTTGGGACTAGCGGTTCCAAGCTCCTACAATGAGCAGTTCTTC. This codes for CASSQIPLGLAVPSSYNEQFF.

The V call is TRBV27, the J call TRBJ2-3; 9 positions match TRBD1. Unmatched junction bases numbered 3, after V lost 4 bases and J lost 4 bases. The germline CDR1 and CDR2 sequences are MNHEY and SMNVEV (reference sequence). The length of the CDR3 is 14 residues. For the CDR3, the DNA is TGTGCCAGCAGTTCTCACAGGGGGCCAGATACGCAGTATTTT. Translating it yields CASSSHRGPDTQYF.

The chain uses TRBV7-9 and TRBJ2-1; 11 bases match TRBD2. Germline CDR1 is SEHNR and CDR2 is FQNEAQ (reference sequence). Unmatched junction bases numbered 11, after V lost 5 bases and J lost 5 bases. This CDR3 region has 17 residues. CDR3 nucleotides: TGTGCCAGCAGCCCCCCCCTAACTAGCGGGAGAAACAATGAGCAGTTCTTC. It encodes CASSPPLTSGRNNEQFF.

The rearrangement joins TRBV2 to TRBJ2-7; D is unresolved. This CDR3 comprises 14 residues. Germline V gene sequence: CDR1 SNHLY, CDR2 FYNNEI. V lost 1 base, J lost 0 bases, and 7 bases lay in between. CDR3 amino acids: CASSEGTASYEQYF. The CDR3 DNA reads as TGTGCCAGCAGTGAAGGAACAGCCTCCTACGAGCAGTACTTC.

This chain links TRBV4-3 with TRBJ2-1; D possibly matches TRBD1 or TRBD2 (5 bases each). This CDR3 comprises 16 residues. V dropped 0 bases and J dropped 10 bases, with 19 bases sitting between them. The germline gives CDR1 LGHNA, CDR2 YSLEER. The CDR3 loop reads CASSQDFPWGMSEQFF. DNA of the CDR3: TGCGCCAGCAGCCAAGATTTTCCGTGGGGGATGAGCGAGCAGTTCTTC.

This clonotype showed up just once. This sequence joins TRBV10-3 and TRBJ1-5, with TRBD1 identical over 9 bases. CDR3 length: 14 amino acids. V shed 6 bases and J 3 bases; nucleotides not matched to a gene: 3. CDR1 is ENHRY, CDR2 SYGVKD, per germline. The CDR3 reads CAISDRGINQPQHF. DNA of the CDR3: TGTGCCATCAGCGACAGGGGGATCAATCAGCCCCAGCATTTT.

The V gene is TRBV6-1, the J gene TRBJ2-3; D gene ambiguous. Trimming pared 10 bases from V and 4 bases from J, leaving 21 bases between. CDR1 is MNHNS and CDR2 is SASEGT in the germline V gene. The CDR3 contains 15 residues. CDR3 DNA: TGTGCCACCTGTAGGTCGGCCCTAGGCGCAGATACGCAGTATTTT. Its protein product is CATCRSALGADTQYF.

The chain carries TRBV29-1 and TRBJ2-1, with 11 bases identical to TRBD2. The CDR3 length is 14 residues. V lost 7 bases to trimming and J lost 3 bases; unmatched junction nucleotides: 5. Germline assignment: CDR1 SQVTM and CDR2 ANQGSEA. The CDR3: CSAPLAGGYNEQFF. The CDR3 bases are TGCAGCGCCCCTCTAGCGGGGGGCTACAATGAGCAGTTCTTC.

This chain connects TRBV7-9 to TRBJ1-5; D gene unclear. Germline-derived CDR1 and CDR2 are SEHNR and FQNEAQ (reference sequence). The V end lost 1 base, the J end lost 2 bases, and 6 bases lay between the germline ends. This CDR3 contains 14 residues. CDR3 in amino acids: CASSLDSRNQPQHF. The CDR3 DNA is TGTGCCAGCAGCTTAGACAGTCGCAATCAGCCCCAGCATTTT.

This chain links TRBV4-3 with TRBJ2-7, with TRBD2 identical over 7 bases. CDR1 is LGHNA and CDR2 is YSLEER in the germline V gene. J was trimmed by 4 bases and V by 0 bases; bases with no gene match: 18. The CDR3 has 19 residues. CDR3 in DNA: TGCGCCAGCAGCCAAGAGTGGCTAGCGGTATACTTAGTTTTATACGAGCAGTACGTC. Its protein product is CASSQEWLAVYLVLYEQYV.

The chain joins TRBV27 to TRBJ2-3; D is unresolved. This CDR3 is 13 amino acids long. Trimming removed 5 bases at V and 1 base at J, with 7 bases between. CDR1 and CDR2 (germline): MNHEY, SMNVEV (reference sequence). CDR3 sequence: CASSPQGTDTQYF. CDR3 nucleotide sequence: TGTGCCAGCAGTCCGCAAGGCACAGATACGCAGTATTTT.

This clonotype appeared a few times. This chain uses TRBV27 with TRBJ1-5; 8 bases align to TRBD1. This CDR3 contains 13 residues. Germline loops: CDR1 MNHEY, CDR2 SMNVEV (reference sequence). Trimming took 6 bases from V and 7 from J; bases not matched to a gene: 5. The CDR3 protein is CASRLQGGQPQHF. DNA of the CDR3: TGTGCCAGCAGATTACAGGGGGGACAGCCCCAGCATTTT.